This T cell receptor beta chain originates from a study of blood T cells in healthy people across ages. Primers used in a second PCR of about 7 to 12 cycles were a sample-barcoded 5' primer and a J-beta primer mix. TCRdb itself ran the 5' RACE reads through MiXCR, one entry per CDR3 protein. The sample shows fewer than 900,000 distinct CDR3 sequences, 35% to 40% of them seen only once. J was trimmed by 6 bases and V by 8 bases; bases with no gene match: 12. From germline, CDR1 is SGHAT and CDR2 FQNNGV. The CDR3 is 14 residues long. The receptor was derived from a man younger than 35 in good health. Sequencing input: blood. The chain has TRBV11-2 and TRBJ2-7, with 8 bases matching TRBD2. In nucleotides, the CDR3 is TGTGCCAGCCGCCTTAGCGGGGTCGGCGGCGAGCAGTACTTC. It is translated as CASRLSGVGGEQYF.